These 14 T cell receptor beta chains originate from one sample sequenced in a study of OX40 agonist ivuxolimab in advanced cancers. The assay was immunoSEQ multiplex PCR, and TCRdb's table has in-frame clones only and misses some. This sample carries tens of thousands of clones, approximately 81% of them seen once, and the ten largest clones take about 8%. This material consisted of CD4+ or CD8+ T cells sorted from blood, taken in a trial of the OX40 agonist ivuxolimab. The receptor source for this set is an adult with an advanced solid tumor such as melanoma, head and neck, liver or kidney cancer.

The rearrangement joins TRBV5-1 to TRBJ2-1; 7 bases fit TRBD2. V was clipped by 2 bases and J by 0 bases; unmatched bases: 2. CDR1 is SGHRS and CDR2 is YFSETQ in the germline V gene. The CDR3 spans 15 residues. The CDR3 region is CASSFSGSSYNEQFF. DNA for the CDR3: TGCGCCAGCAGCTTTAGCGGGTCCTCCTACAATGAGCAGTTCTTC. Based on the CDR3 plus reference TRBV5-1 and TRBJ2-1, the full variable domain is KAGVTQTPRYLIKTRGQQVTLSCSPISGHRSVSWYQQTPGQGLQFLFEYFSETQRNKGNFPGRFSGRQFSNSRSEMNVSTLELGDSALYLCASSFSGSSYNEQFFGPGTRLTVL.

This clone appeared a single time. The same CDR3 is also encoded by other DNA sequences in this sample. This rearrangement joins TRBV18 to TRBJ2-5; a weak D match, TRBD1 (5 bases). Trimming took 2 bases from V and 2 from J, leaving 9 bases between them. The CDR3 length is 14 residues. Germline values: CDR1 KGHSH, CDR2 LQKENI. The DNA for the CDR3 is TGTGCCAGCTCACCATTGACAGCTCAAGAGACCCAGTACTTC. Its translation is CASSPLTAQETQYF.

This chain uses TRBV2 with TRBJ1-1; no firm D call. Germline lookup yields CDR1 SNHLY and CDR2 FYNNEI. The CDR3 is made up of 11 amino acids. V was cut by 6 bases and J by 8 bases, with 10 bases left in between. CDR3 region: CASRLGLEAFF. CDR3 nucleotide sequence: TGTGCCAGCAGGCTCGGACTCGAAGCTTTCTTT.

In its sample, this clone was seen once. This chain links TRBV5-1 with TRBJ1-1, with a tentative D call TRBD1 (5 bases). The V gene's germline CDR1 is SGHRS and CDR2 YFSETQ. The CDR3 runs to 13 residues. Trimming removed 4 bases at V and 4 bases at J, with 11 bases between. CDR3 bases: TGCGCCAGCAGCGCACAGGATGGCACTGAAGCTTTCTTT. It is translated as CASSAQDGTEAFF.

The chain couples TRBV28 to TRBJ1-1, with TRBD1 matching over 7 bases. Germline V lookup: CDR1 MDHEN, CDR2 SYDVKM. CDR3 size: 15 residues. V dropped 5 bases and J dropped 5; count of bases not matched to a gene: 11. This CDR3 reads CASSPSSEGATEAFF. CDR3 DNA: TGTGCCAGCAGTCCCTCCTCGGAGGGGGCGACTGAAGCTTTCTTT.

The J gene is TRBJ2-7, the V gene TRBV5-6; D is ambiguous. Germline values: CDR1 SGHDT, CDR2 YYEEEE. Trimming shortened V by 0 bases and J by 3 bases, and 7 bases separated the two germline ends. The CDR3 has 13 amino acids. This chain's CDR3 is CASSLGMVYEQYF. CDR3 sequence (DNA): TGTGCCAGCAGCTTGGGGATGGTCTACGAGCAGTACTTC.

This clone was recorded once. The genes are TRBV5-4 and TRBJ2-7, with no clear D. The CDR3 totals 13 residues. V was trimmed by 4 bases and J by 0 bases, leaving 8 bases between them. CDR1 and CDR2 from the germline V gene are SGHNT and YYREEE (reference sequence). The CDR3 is CASSPMSSYEQYF. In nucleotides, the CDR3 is TGTGCCAGCAGCCCCATGAGCTCCTACGAGCAGTACTTC. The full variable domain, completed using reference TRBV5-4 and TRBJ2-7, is ETGVTQSPTHLIKTRGQQVTLRCSSQSGHNTVSWYQQALGQGPQFIFQYYREEENGRGNFPPRFSGLQFPNYSSELNVNALELDDSALYLCASSPMSSYEQYFGPGTRLTVT.

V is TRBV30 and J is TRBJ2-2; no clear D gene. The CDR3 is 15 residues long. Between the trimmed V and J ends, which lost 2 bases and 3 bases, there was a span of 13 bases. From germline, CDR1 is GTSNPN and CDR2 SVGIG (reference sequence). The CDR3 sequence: CAWSPRAYYTGELFF. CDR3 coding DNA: TGTGCCTGGAGTCCAAGGGCCTACTACACCGGGGAGCTGTTTTTT. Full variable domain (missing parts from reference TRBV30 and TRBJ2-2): SQTIHQWPATLVQPVGSPLSLECTVEGTSNPNLYWYRQAAGRGLQLLFYSVGIGQISSEVPQNLSASRPQDRQFILSSKKLLLSDSGFYLCAWSPRAYYTGELFFGEGSRLTVL.

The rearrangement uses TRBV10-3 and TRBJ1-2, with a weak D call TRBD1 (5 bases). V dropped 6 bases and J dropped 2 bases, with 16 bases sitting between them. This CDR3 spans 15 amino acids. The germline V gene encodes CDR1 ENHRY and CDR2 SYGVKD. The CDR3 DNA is TGTGCCATCAGGGCGGACACCCTAACAAACTATGGCTACACCTTC. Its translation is CAIRADTLTNYGYTF.

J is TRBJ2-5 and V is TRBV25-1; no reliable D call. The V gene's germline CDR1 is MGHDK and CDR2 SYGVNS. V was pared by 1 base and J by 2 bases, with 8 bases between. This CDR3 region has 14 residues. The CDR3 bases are TGTGCCAGCAGTGAATTCGGCAGACAAGAGACCCAGTACTTC. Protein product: CASSEFGRQETQYF.

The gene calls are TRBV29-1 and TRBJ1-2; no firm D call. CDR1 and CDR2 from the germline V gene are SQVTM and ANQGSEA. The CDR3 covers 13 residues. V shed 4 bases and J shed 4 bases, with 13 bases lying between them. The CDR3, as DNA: TGCAGCGTTGCTGGCAGGCCTAGCTATGGCTACACCTTC. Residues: CSVAGRPSYGYTF. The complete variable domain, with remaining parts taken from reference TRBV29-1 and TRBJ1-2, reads SAVISQKPSRDICQRGTSLTIQCQVDSQVTMMFWYRQQPGQSLTLIATANQGSEATYESGFVIDKFPISRPNLTFSTLTVSNMSPEDSSIYLCSVAGRPSYGYTFGSGTRLTVV.

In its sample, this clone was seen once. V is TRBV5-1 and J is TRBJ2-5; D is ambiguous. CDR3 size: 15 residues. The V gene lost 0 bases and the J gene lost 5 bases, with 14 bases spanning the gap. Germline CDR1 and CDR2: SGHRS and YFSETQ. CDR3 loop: CASSLGPGSSETQYF. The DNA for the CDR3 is TGCGCCAGCAGCTTGGGGCCGGGTAGTTCGGAGACCCAGTACTTC. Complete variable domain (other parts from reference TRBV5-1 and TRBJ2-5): KAGVTQTPRYLIKTRGQQVTLSCSPISGHRSVSWYQQTPGQGLQFLFEYFSETQRNKGNFPGRFSGRQFSNSRSEMNVSTLELGDSALYLCASSLGPGSSETQYFGPGTRLLVL.

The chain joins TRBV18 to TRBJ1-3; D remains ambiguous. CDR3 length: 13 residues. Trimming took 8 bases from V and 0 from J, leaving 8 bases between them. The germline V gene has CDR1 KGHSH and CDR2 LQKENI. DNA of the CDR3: TGTGCCAGCCCCGGGCCCTCTGGAAACACCATATATTTT. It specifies CASPGPSGNTIYF.

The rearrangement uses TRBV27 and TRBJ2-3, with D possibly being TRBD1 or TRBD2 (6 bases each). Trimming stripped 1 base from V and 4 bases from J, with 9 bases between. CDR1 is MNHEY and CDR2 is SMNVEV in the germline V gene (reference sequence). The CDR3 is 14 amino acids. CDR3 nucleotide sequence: TGTGCCAGCAGTTTATTGGGGGGCGCAGATACGCAGTATTTT. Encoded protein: CASSLLGGADTQYF.